This T cell receptor beta chain came from a study of blood T cells in healthy people across ages. Across the whole study: Template switching retrieved approximately one barcoded beta molecule for each two T cells. General study results and limits: Reliance upon unsorted PBMCs precluded definitive naive versus antigen-experienced comparison.

Total RNA, at least 5.5 micrograms per sample, came from PBMCs. V was pared by 4 bases and J by 4 bases, with 11 bases between. This CDR3 spans 13 amino acids. Germline lookup yields CDR1 SQVTM and CDR2 ANQGSEA. The use of a sample-barcoded 5' primer and a J-beta primer mix characterized a second PCR of about 6 to 12 cycles. Each cDNA was tagged by a template-switch adaptor containing 12 random nucleotides. TCRdb re-analysed the 5' RACE reads in MiXCR, keeping a single row per CDR3 protein. The data contain approximately 850,000 distinct CDR3 sequences, under 55% of them singletons. As to this clonotype: Its specificity is not known.

The receptor was derived from a man aged 60-69 years in good health. The chain carries TRBV29-1 and TRBJ1-5, with D possibly matching TRBD1 (5 bases). The sample taken for sequencing was blood. CDR3 amino acids: CSVGRGLNQPQHF. The CDR3 nucleotides are TGCAGCGTTGGAAGGGGCCTGAATCAGCCCCAGCATTTT. Full variable domain (missing parts from reference TRBV29-1 and TRBJ1-5): SAVISQKPSRDICQRGTSLTIQCQVDSQVTMMFWYRQQPGQSLTLIATANQGSEATYESGFVIDKFPISRPNLTFSTLTVSNMSPEDSSIYLCSVGRGLNQPQHFGDGTRLSIL.